The 28 T cell receptor beta chains below were found in one sample sequenced in a study of cytomegalovirus exposure and HLA in healthy donors (dated by TCRdb to about 2017). Library creation used the immunoSEQ multiplex PCR assay. A mixture of 60 forward primers for TCR Vbeta segments and 13 reverse primers for TCR Jbeta segments was used in the multiplex PCR. As stored in TCRdb, this immuneACCESS dataset retains in-frame rearrangements with V and J assigned. A fraction of the clones does not appear; measured against another copy, unresolved V genes explain less than half of the discrepancy, and the remainder lacks a known reason. Counted in this sample were around 110,000 clones; about four fifths of them appeared once. The leading ten clones occupy more than 1.5% of the sample. Input material: PBMCs. The source of these receptors is a woman aged 18-35 years in good health and CMV-seronegative.

The CDR3 nucleotides read TGTGCCAGCAGAGAACCCTACCCGGGATTCTATGGCTACACCTTC. Translating gives CASREPYPGFYGYTF. V usage is TRBV7-9 and J usage is TRBJ1-2; D is unclear. With 6 bases removed from V and 4 bases from J, the gap between germline ends came to 18 bases. CDR3 length: 15 amino acids. Per germline, CDR1 SEHNR and CDR2 FQNEAQ (reference sequence).

The rearrangement joins TRBV5-4 to TRBJ1-4, with 7 bases that match TRBD1. The CDR3 loop spans 14 amino acids. Looked up from germline, CDR1 is SGHNT and CDR2 is YYREEE (reference sequence). The V gene end was trimmed by 4 bases and the J gene end by 7 bases; junction bases not matched to a gene: 7. The DNA of the CDR3 is TGTGCCAGCAGCGAGACAGGGCGAGCTGAAAAACTGTTTTTT. This encodes CASSETGRAEKLFF.

The gene calls are TRBV5-1 and TRBJ2-1; D ambiguous. Between the trimmed V and J ends, which lost 4 bases and 4 bases, there was a span of 9 bases. CDR1 is SGHRS and CDR2 is YFSETQ in the germline V gene. The CDR3 consists of 13 residues. The CDR3 coding sequence is TGCGCCAGCAGCGGCACAGATTACAATGAGCAGTTCTTC. It specifies CASSGTDYNEQFF.

The genes are TRBV5-1 and TRBJ2-7; tentative D call: TRBD1 (6 bases). Germline CDR1 SGHRS, CDR2 YFSETQ. CDR3 length: 16 residues. Trimming took off 7 bases at V and 4 bases at J, with 24 bases between the two ends. CDR3 sequence (DNA): TGCGCCAGCTCCCCCCCCGGCCGAGGGGGAAGTTACGAGCAGTACTTC. It encodes CASSPPGRGGSYEQYF.

Details on this clone: The same CDR3 can be traced to other DNA sequences in this sample. This rearrangement joins TRBV5-1 to TRBJ1-1; D gene uncertain. The CDR3 loop spans 13 amino acids. Germline loops: CDR1 SGHRS, CDR2 YFSETQ. Trimming took off 0 bases at V and 2 bases at J, with 5 bases between the two ends. CDR3 amino acids: CASSLVINTEAFF. DNA for the CDR3: TGCGCCAGCAGCTTGGTAATAAACACTGAAGCTTTCTTT.

The chain combines TRBV6-5 with TRBJ2-7, with D perhaps matching TRBD1 (6 bases). CDR1 MNHEY and CDR2 SVGAGI come from the germline V gene. V was shortened by 6 bases and J by 3 bases, with 9 bases between the two germline ends. This CDR3 is built from 12 residues. The CDR3 spells CASRTGGYEQYF. DNA of the CDR3: TGTGCCAGCAGGACAGGAGGCTACGAGCAGTACTTC.

With respect to this clone: The junction departs from germline at one end; a sequencing error may be responsible. The rearrangement links TRBV7-7 to TRBJ1-5; D is undetermined. Germline-derived CDR1 and CDR2 are SSHAT and FNYEAQ (reference sequence). CDR3 size: 13 residues. CDR3 residues: CASSLGVGQPQHF. CDR3 DNA sequence: TGTGCTAGCAGCTTAGGCGTCGGTCAGCCCCAGCATTTT.

This clone was seen only once. This sequence joins TRBV5-1 and TRBJ2-1; 9 positions match TRBD2. Per the germline V gene, CDR1 is SGHRS and CDR2 is YFSETQ. This CDR3 contains 15 residues. With 2 bases clipped from V and 5 bases from J, the junction kept 5 bases outside the gene matches. As DNA, the CDR3 is TGCGCCAGCAGCTTTAGCGGGGGCTTGAACAATGAGCAGTTCTTC. This encodes CASSFSGGLNNEQFF.

The chain recombines TRBV5-1 with TRBJ1-3, with D uncertain. Germline CDR1 is SGHRS and CDR2 is YFSETQ. The V and J ends lost 2 bases and 3 bases respectively, with 9 bases between them. This CDR3 has 14 residues. CDR3 region: CASSLQFDGNTIYF. CDR3 DNA sequence: TGCGCCAGCAGCTTACAGTTCGATGGAAACACCATATATTTT.

The V call is TRBV2, the J call TRBJ1-6; TRBD1 agrees at 10 bases. J lost 9 bases, V lost 6 bases, and 8 bases had no gene match. Germline loops: CDR1 SNHLY, CDR2 FYNNEI. The length of the CDR3 is 15 residues. The DNA for the CDR3 is TGTGCCAGCAGAGCCGGGACAGGGGATGGTTCACCCCTCCACTTT. Its protein product is CASRAGTGDGSPLHF.

The V call is TRBV6-5, the J call TRBJ2-3; a weak D match, TRBD2 (5 bases). The CDR3 has 14 amino acids. Trimming pared 5 bases from V and 1 base from J, leaving 10 bases between. Germline V gene sequence: CDR1 MNHEY, CDR2 SVGAGI. The CDR3 loop reads CASSTRAGTDTQYF. The CDR3 DNA reads TGTGCCAGCAGTACCAGAGCGGGCACAGATACGCAGTATTTT.

The rearrangement joins TRBV27 to TRBJ1-5; tentative D call: TRBD1 (5 bases). Germline V gives CDR1 MNHEY, CDR2 SMNVEV (reference sequence). This CDR3 is 13 amino acids long. Trimming removed 3 bases from V and 4 bases from J, with 7 bases in between. CDR3 in amino acids: CASSLRGNQPQHF. The CDR3 bases are TGTGCCAGCAGTTTGCGGGGGAATCAGCCCCAGCATTTT.

The chain combines TRBV5-6 with TRBJ1-2, with D perhaps matching TRBD1 (6 bases). V was clipped by 1 base and J by 8 bases, with 24 bases between them. The CDR3 is made up of 17 amino acids. Per the germline V gene, CDR1 is SGHDT and CDR2 is YYEEEE. This CDR3 reads CASSLLTGYVTSGGYTF. The CDR3 DNA reads as TGTGCCAGCAGCTTGTTGACAGGATACGTAACCTCGGGGGGCTACACCTTC.

This rearrangement joins TRBV5-1 to TRBJ2-5; weak D call: TRBD1 (6 bases). The J call may be mistaken, given a closer DNA end match to TRBJ2-7. Germline V lookup: CDR1 SGHRS, CDR2 YFSETQ. The CDR3 length is 12 residues. The DNA for the CDR3 is TGCGCCAGCAGCTTGGAGGGGGTCGAGCAGTACTTC. This gives the protein CASSLEGVEQYF.

This clone was found once. The chain uses TRBV7-8 and TRBJ2-2, with 8 positions matching TRBD2. This CDR3 spans 15 amino acids. Trimming removed 0 bases from V and 4 bases from J; junction bases left unmatched: 1. Germline CDR1 is SGHVS and CDR2 is FQNEAQ. CDR3 DNA sequence: TGTGCCAGCAGCTTAGCGCTAGCGGGCACCGGGGAGCTGTTTTTT. Amino acid sequence: CASSLALAGTGELFF.

The gene calls are TRBV7-2 and TRBJ2-1, with 9 bases identical to TRBD1. This CDR3 comprises 16 residues. From germline, CDR1 is SGHTA and CDR2 FQGNSA. V shed 0 bases and J 4 bases; nucleotides not matched to a gene: 4. The DNA of the CDR3 is TGTGCCAGCAGCTTAGCCGGGACAGGGCGATACAATGAGCAGTTCTTC. Amino acids: CASSLAGTGRYNEQFF.

The rearrangement uses TRBV7-2 and TRBJ1-5, with a tentative D call TRBD1 (6 bases). Germline V gives CDR1 SGHTA, CDR2 FQGNSA. Deletions cut 5 bases from V and 11 bases from J, with 19 bases between. The CDR3 runs 14 residues. The CDR3 region is CASSLDQGPRTQHF. The CDR3 DNA reads as TGTGCCAGCAGCCTCGACCAGGGGCCTCGGACCCAGCATTTT.

This chain links TRBV7-2 with TRBJ1-1, with 10 nucleotides matching TRBD1. The ends lost 5 bases at V and 5 bases at J; junction bases unmatched: 8. Per germline, CDR1 SGHTA and CDR2 FQGNSA. The CDR3 is 15 residues long. This chain's CDR3 is CASSTRGQGRTEAFF. The CDR3, as DNA: TGTGCCAGCAGCACGAGGGGACAGGGGAGGACTGAAGCTTTCTTT.

The V and J genes are TRBV7-6 and TRBJ1-5; D may be TRBD1 (5 bases). V was clipped by 5 bases and J by 2 bases, with 10 bases between them. The germline V gene encodes CDR1 SGHVS and CDR2 FNYEAQ. The CDR3 is 14 residues long. The CDR3 DNA reads as TGTGCCAGCAGCCTCGACAGTGGCAATCAGCCCCAGCATTTT. This sequence encodes CASSLDSGNQPQHF.

This clone was found once. The chain joins TRBV28 to TRBJ1-1; D gene unclear. V lost 7 bases and J 6 bases, leaving 9 bases between the germline ends. In germline, CDR1 is MDHEN, CDR2 SYDVKM. This CDR3 is 11 amino acids long. This CDR3 reads CASNSHPEAFF. The CDR3 DNA reads TGTGCCAGCAACAGTCATCCTGAAGCTTTCTTT.

This clone is a singleton in its sample. The chain combines TRBV10-3 with TRBJ2-3, with 9 bases matching TRBD1. CDR1 and CDR2 from the germline V gene are ENHRY and SYGVKD. V trimming: 4 bases; J trimming: 3 bases; junction bases outside the gene matches: 5. This CDR3 contains 15 residues. The CDR3 is CAISAGDRETDTQYF. In nucleotides, the CDR3 is TGTGCCATCAGTGCAGGGGACAGGGAAACAGATACGCAGTATTTT.

V usage is TRBV19 and J usage is TRBJ1-1; D is unclear. The germline V and J ends were trimmed by 4 bases and 4 bases, with 4 bases remaining between them. CDR1 and CDR2 (germline): LNHDA, SQIVND (reference sequence). The CDR3 contains 11 residues. The CDR3 coding sequence is TGTGCCAGTAGTACCCGCACTGAAGCTTTCTTT. This translates into CASSTRTEAFF.

The chain combines TRBV19 with TRBJ2-3, with TRBD1 as a possible D gene (7 bases). CDR3 length equals 15 residues. V gave up 5 bases and J gave up 3 bases, with 15 bases separating them. Germline V CDR1 and CDR2: LNHDA, SQIVND (reference sequence). CDR3 protein: CASSFRGVATDTQYF. CDR3 coding DNA: TGTGCCAGTAGTTTCAGGGGGGTTGCGACAGATACGCAGTATTTT.

In DNA, the CDR3 is TGCAGCGTTGAAGGGGCCCCACCCCACTCCGAAGAGACCCAGTACTTC. Protein sequence: CSVEGAPPHSEETQYF. The chain is built from TRBV29-1 and TRBJ2-5; no reliable D call. The germline V and J ends were trimmed by 1 base and 3 bases, with 18 bases remaining between them. The germline CDR1 and CDR2 sequences are SQVTM and ANQGSEA. This CDR3 contains 16 residues. The variable domain in full, completed from reference TRBV29-1 and TRBJ2-5, reads SAVISQKPSRDICQRGTSLTIQCQVDSQVTMMFWYRQQPGQSLTLIATANQGSEATYESGFVIDKFPISRPNLTFSTLTVSNMSPEDSSIYLCSVEGAPPHSEETQYFGPGTRLLVL.

This chain connects TRBV7-9 to TRBJ2-1; unclear D gene. CDR3 length: 13 amino acids. In germline, CDR1 is SEHNR, CDR2 FQNEAQ (reference sequence). Trimming removed 5 bases at V and 5 bases at J, with 10 bases between. CDR3 residues: CASSGLLDNEQFF. The CDR3 DNA reads as TGTGCCAGCAGCGGGCTCCTGGACAATGAGCAGTTCTTC.

This clone has only one observation. The V and J genes are TRBV5-1 and TRBJ2-7; possibly TRBD1 for D (5 bases). Germline CDR1 SGHRS, CDR2 YFSETQ. The V end lost 4 bases, the J end lost 0 bases, and 11 bases lay between the germline ends. CDR3 length equals 14 residues. The CDR3 DNA follows: TGCGCCAGCAGCGGGGCGGCACTCTCCTACGAGCAGTACTTC. Translated: CASSGAALSYEQYF. Full variable domain (outside the CDR3, taken from reference TRBV5-1 and TRBJ2-7): KAGVTQTPRYLIKTRGQQVTLSCSPISGHRSVSWYQQTPGQGLQFLFEYFSETQRNKGNFPGRFSGRQFSNSRSEMNVSTLELGDSALYLCASSGAALSYEQYFGPGTRLTVT.

This clone has a handful of counts. This sequence joins TRBV19 and TRBJ2-5, with TRBD2 matching over 9 bases. Unmatched junction bases numbered 7, after V lost 3 bases and J lost 5 bases. Germline-derived CDR1 and CDR2 are LNHDA and SQIVND (reference sequence). The CDR3 covers 15 residues. CDR3 sequence reads: CASSIDSGGGETQYF. The CDR3 DNA sequence: TGTGCCAGTAGTATTGATAGCGGGGGCGGGGAGACCCAGTACTTC.

The chain links TRBV5-1 to TRBJ1-1, with 7 positions matching TRBD1. This CDR3 comprises 16 residues. The germline V gene has CDR1 SGHRS and CDR2 YFSETQ. V lost 4 bases to trimming and J lost 2 bases; unmatched junction nucleotides: 11. CDR3 nucleotide sequence: TGCGCCAGCAGCGAGACAGGGTTCGGACTAAACACTGAAGCTTTCTTT. Its translation: CASSETGFGLNTEAFF.